This TCR beta chain was captured by sequencing in a study of spatial heterogeneity in lung cancer. Study conclusions and caveats: In tumors, expanded intratumoral alpha and beta TCR counts tracked mutation counts.

TCRdb recomputed calls from the 5' RACE reads with MiXCR, one row per CDR3 protein. The sample lists about 18,000 distinct CDR3 sequences, 7.5% occurring once. The CDR3 consists of 14 residues. Germline V CDR1 and CDR2: SGHKS, YYEKEE (reference sequence). J was trimmed by 2 bases and V by 4 bases; bases with no gene match: 5. Time point of the sample: sample taken at primary tumor resection. This clonotype was seen repeatedly, ten times or more. Its target is unknown. This receptor was obtained from a male donor with early-stage non-small cell lung cancer. The chain is built from TRBV5-5 and TRBJ1-2; 7 bases map to TRBD1. Material: lung tumor tissue, obtained at surgery. The CDR3 is CASSLRQGNYGYTF. CDR3 nucleotide sequence: TGTGCCAGCAGCCTTAGACAGGGCAACTATGGCTACACCTTC.